This passage covers 17 T cell receptor beta chains from one sample sequenced in a study of cytomegalovirus exposure and HLA in healthy donors. The PCR employed 60 Vbeta primers together with 13 Jbeta primers. TCRdb's copy holds only in-frame clones and misses some; the assay was immunoSEQ multiplex PCR. The data contain about 160,000 clones, around 79% of them seen just once; the ten biggest clones take up approximately 2.3%. Sample: PBMCs. The receptors were sampled from a female donor in good health and CMV-seronegative.

The chain uses TRBV4-3 and TRBJ1-1, with a tentative D call TRBD1 (5 bases). This CDR3 is built from 15 residues. Germline values: CDR1 LGHNA, CDR2 YSLEER. Between the trimmed V and J ends, which lost 5 bases and 0 bases, there was a span of 13 bases. CDR3: CASSVSAGMNTEAFF. The CDR3 region has the DNA TGCGCCAGCAGCGTGAGTGCAGGGATGAACACTGAAGCTTTCTTT.

The chain uses TRBV7-3 and TRBJ2-5; D unresolved. Germline V gene data show CDR1 as SGHTA and CDR2 as FQGTGA. Trimming pared 5 bases from V and 2 bases from J, leaving 9 bases between. The CDR3 sequence is 13 residues long. The CDR3 DNA sequence: TGTGCCAGCAGCCTGGTTACTCAAGAGACCCAGTACTTC. It yields the protein CASSLVTQETQYF.

The V gene is TRBV7-2, the J gene TRBJ2-7, with 7 bases aligning to TRBD1. The CDR3 totals 12 residues. Germline trimming cut 5 bases from V and 5 bases from J; bases unmatched to any gene: 3. Germline CDR1 is SGHTA and CDR2 is FQGNSA. CDR3: CASSADRDEQYF. CDR3 nucleotide sequence: TGTGCCAGCAGCGCCGACAGGGACGAGCAGTACTTC.

This clone was seen only a few times. The chain links TRBV4-3 to TRBJ1-2, with TRBD1 matching 9 bases. V shed 2 bases, J shed 2 bases, and the junction held 6 bases outside the gene matches. This CDR3 is 16 amino acids long. CDR1 and CDR2 (germline): LGHNA, YSLEER. CDR3 residues: CASSQTPGQGNYGYTF. As DNA, the CDR3 is TGCGCCAGCAGCCAAACCCCCGGACAGGGGAACTATGGCTACACCTTC.

The rearrangement joins TRBV6-5 to TRBJ2-7; 7 bases line up with TRBD2. V was pared by 5 bases and J by 2 bases, with 6 bases of the junction left unmatched. This CDR3 is built from 14 residues. The germline gives CDR1 MNHEY, CDR2 SVGAGI. CDR3 sequence reads: CASSRTRAPYEQYF. The CDR3 coding sequence is TGTGCCAGCAGTCGGACTAGGGCCCCCTACGAGCAGTACTTC.

V usage is TRBV28 and J usage is TRBJ1-4; 10 bases fit TRBD1. The CDR3 extends over 15 amino acids. V was clipped by 5 bases and J by 6 bases; unmatched bases: 6. CDR1 MDHEN and CDR2 SYDVKM come from the germline V gene. The CDR3 spells CASSAPGQGHEKLFF. In DNA, the CDR3 is TGTGCCAGCAGTGCACCGGGACAGGGGCATGAAAAACTGTTTTTT. The entire variable domain, with the rest obtained from reference TRBV28 and TRBJ1-4, is as follows: DVKVTQSSRYLVKRTGEKVFLECVQDMDHENMFWYRQDPGLGLRLIYFSYDVKMKEKGDIPEGYSVSREKKERFSLILESASTNQTSMYLCASSAPGQGHEKLFFGSGTQLSVL.

The chain joins TRBV27 to TRBJ2-1; 14 positions agree with TRBD2. The CDR3 contains 17 residues. The ends lost 2 bases at V and 8 bases at J; junction bases unmatched: 8. The germline gives CDR1 MNHEY, CDR2 SMNVEV (reference sequence). The CDR3 loop is CASSLGPGLAGEDEQFF. DNA for the CDR3: TGTGCCAGCAGTTTAGGGCCGGGACTAGCGGGAGAGGATGAGCAGTTCTTC.

The genes are TRBV6-1 and TRBJ2-7; D perhaps matches TRBD1 (5 bases). The V gene's germline CDR1 is MNHNS and CDR2 SASEGT. V lost 6 bases and J lost 3, with 9 bases in between. This CDR3 is 12 amino acids long. The DNA for the CDR3 is TGTGCCAGCAGACGAGACAGCTACGAGCAGTACTTC. Translated, it gives CASRRDSYEQYF.

This rearrangement joins TRBV7-6 to TRBJ1-4, with TRBD1 matching 9 bases. The junction had 9 bases not matched to a gene; V was cut back by 5 bases and J by 11 bases. This CDR3 comprises 14 residues. Germline-derived CDR1 and CDR2 are SGHVS and FNYEAQ. CDR3 region: CASSESGTGLKLFF. The CDR3 coding sequence is TGTGCCAGCAGCGAGTCCGGGACAGGGCTGAAACTGTTTTTT. Full variable domain (missing parts from reference TRBV7-6 and TRBJ1-4): GAGVSQSPRYKVTKRGQDVALRCDPISGHVSLYWYRQALGQGPEFLTYFNYEAQQDKSGLPNDRFSAERPEGSISTLTIQRTEQRDSAMYRCASSESGTGLKLFFGSGTQLSVL.

The chain combines TRBV30 with TRBJ1-1, with D perhaps matching TRBD1 (6 bases). The CDR3 contains 13 residues. Germline values: CDR1 GTSNPN, CDR2 SVGIG (reference sequence). Deletions cut 5 bases from V and 4 bases from J, with 14 bases between. CDR3 coding DNA: TGTGCCTGGGGACAGTCAGTGGGCACTGAAGCTTTCTTT. Translation gives CAWGQSVGTEAFF. Full variable domain (rest looked up from reference TRBV30 and TRBJ1-1): SQTIHQWPATLVQPVGSPLSLECTVEGTSNPNLYWYRQAAGRGLQLLFYSVGIGQISSEVPQNLSASRPQDRQFILSSKKLLLSDSGFYLCAWGQSVGTEAFFGQGTRLTVV.

The V gene is TRBV5-1, the J gene TRBJ1-2, with 12 bases lining up with TRBD1. CDR1 is SGHRS and CDR2 is YFSETQ in the germline V gene. After removal of 6 bases from V and 2 bases from J, the junction contained 8 bases not matched to a gene. The CDR3 covers 16 residues. CDR3 DNA: TGCGCCAGCACCACTTCCGGGACAGGGGGCAACTATGGCTACACCTTC. This sequence encodes CASTTSGTGGNYGYTF.

The chain couples TRBV7-8 to TRBJ1-3, with unresolved D. The germline V gene encodes CDR1 SGHVS and CDR2 FQNEAQ. V shed 2 bases and J shed 4 bases, with 3 bases lying between them. This CDR3 is built from 12 residues. The CDR3 loop reads CASSLSGNTIYF. Here the CDR3 DNA reads TGTGCCAGCAGCTTATCGGGAAACACCATATATTTT.

This rearrangement joins TRBV10-2 to TRBJ2-2; the match to TRBD2 covers 12 bases. The V gene's germline CDR1 is WSHSY and CDR2 SAAADI. The CDR3 runs to 16 residues. V lost 6 bases to trimming and J lost 3 bases; unmatched junction nucleotides: 5. CDR3 amino acids: CASSQLAGGHTGELFF. The CDR3 coding sequence is TGCGCCAGCAGCCAACTAGCGGGGGGTCACACCGGGGAGCTGTTTTTT.

The genes are TRBV7-8 and TRBJ2-1; the D gene is possibly TRBD2 (5 bases). V was trimmed by 3 bases and J by 2 bases, leaving 11 bases between them. There are 15 residues in the CDR3. Germline lookup yields CDR1 SGHVS and CDR2 FQNEAQ. Here the CDR3 DNA reads TGTGCCAGCAGCTTCAGGACTGGACCCTACAATGAGCAGTTCTTC. Translating gives CASSFRTGPYNEQFF.

A word on this clone: Within the sample, other DNA sequences also encode this same CDR3. The J gene is TRBJ2-1, the V gene TRBV9; D unclear. The V gene lost 3 bases and the J gene lost 7 bases, with 5 bases spanning the gap. In germline, CDR1 is SGDLS, CDR2 YYNGEE. The CDR3 spans 11 residues. CDR3 DNA: TGTGCCAGCAGCGCCCTGAATGAGCAGTTCTTC. Encoded protein: CASSALNEQFF.

This chain links TRBV29-1 with TRBJ1-2; possible D gene TRBD1, 5 bases. Germline loops: CDR1 SQVTM, CDR2 ANQGSEA. V was trimmed by 7 bases and J by 8 bases, leaving 14 bases between them. The CDR3 runs to 11 residues. The CDR3 bases are TGCAGCGACTTTGGGGGGAGGGGCTACACCTTC. Translated: CSDFGGRGYTF.

This chain joins TRBV6-5 and TRBJ1-1, with D possibly being TRBD1 (6 bases). V lost 0 bases to trimming and J lost 10 bases, with 21 bases between them. Germline lookup yields CDR1 MNHEY and CDR2 SVGAGI. The length of the CDR3 is 16 residues. CDR3 in amino acids: CASSYSTDRLNPAAFF. The CDR3 DNA reads as TGTGCCAGCAGTTACTCCACGGACAGACTAAACCCTGCAGCTTTCTTT.